The clone carrying this T cell receptor beta chain appeared a single time. Its antigen is still unknown. The data were obtained in a study of cytomegalovirus exposure and HLA in healthy donors. Findings and limits, study-wide: V- and J-gene trimming of TCR beta was linked (in a later analysis) to a missense DCLRE1C variant. Per a later analysis, about 17,000 TCR beta sequences showed association with HLA alleles at 0.05 false discovery rate. A few of the chains that were CMV-associated were confirmed in vitro to be specific for CMV antigens.

Germline loops: CDR1 SEHNR, CDR2 FQNEAQ (reference sequence). This CDR3 spans 11 amino acids. V was shortened by 3 bases and J by 7 bases, with 5 bases between the two germline ends. PCR amplification relied on 60 Vbeta primers (plus 13 Jbeta primers). TCRdb's table, derived via immunoSEQ multiplex PCR, lists solely in-frame clones and lacks some. The sample includes under 150,000 clones, around 10% of them seen just once. Sequencing was carried out using PBMCs. The sequence derives from a male donor in good health and CMV-seronegative. The chain links TRBV7-9 to TRBJ2-3; no clear D gene. The CDR3 DNA reads as TGTGCCAGCAGCTTCGTGTATACGCAGTATTTT. Amino acid sequence: CASSFVYTQYF.